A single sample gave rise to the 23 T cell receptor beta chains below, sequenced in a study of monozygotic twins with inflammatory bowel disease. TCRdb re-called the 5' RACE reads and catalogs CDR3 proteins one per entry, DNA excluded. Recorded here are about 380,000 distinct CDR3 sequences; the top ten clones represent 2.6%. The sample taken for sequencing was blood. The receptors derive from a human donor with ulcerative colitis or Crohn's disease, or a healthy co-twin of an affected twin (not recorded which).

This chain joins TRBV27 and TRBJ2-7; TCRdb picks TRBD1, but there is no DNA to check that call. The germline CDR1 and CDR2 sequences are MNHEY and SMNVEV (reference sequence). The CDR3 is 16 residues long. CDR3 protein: CASSLSRGDYPYEQYF.

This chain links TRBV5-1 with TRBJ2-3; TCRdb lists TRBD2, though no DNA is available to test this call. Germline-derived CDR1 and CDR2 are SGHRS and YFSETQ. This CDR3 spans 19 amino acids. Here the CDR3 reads CASSLGLAGGRLFTDTQYF.

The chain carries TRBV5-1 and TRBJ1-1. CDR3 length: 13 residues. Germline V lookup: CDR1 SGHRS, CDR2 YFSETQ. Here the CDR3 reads CASSLVESTEAFF.

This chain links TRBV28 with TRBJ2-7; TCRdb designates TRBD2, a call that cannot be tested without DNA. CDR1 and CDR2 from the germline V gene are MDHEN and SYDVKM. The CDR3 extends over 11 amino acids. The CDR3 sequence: CASSHLPGGSF. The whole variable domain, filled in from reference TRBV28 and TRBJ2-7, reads DVKVTQSSRYLVKRTGEKVFLECVQDMDHENMFWYRQDPGLGLRLIYFSYDVKMKEKGDIPEGYSVSREKKERFSLILESASTNQTSMYLCASSHLPGGSFGPGTRLTVT.

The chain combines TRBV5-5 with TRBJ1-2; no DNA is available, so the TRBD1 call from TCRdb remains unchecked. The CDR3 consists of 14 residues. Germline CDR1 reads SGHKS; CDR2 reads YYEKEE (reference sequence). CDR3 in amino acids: CASSVFGTAPGYTF. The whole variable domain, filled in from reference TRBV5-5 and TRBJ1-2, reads DAGVTQSPTHLIKTRGQQVTLRCSPISGHKSVSWYQQVLGQGPQFIFQYYEKEERGRGNFPDRFSARQFPNYSSELNVNALLLGDSALYLCASSVFGTAPGYTFGSGTRLTVV.

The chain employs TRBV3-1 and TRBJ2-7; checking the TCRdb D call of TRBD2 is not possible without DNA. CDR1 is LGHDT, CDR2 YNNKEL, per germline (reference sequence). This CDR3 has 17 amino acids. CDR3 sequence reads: CASSQEFSLARSYEQYF.

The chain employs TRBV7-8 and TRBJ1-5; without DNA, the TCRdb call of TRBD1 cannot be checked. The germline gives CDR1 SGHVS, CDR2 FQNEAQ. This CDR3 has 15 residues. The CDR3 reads CASSLGQRPNQPQHF.

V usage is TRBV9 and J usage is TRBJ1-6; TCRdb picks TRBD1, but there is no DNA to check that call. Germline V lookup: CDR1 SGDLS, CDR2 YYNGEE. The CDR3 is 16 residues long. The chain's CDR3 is CASSVGSGFAQSPLHF.

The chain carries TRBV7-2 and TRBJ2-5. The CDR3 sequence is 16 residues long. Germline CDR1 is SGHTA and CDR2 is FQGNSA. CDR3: CASSLNPSVYQETQYF.

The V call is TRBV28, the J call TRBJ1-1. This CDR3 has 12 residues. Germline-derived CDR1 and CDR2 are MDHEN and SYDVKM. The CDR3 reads CASTLMNTEAFF.

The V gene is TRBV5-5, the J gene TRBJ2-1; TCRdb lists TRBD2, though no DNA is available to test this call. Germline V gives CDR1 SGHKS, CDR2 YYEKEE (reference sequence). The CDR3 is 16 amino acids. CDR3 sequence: CASREAGTASYNEQFF.

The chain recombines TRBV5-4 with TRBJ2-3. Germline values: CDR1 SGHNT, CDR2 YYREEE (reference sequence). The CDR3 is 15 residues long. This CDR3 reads CASSQRRSPTDTQYF.

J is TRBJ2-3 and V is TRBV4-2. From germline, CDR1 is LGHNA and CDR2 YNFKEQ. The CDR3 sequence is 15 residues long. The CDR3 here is CASSLDRFATDTQYF.

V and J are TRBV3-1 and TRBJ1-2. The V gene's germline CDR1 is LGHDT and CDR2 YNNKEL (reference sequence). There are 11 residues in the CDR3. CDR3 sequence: CASSRGVGYTF.

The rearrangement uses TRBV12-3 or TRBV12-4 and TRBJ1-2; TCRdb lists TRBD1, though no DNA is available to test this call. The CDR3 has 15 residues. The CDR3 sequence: CASILMTGPNYGYTF.

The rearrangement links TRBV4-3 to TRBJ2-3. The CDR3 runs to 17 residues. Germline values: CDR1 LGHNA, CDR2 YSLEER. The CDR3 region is CASSQDVGSGSTDTQYF.

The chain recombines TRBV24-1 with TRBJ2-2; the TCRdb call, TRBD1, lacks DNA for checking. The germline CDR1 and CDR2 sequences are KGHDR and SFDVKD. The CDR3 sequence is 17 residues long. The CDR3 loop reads CATSDPTGGPNTGELFF.

This chain's CDR3 is CASVLKGGGYNEQFF. The chain links TRBV27 to TRBJ2-1; with no DNA, the TCRdb D assignment of TRBD1 cannot be verified. CDR3 length: 15 residues. The germline V gene has CDR1 MNHEY and CDR2 SMNVEV (reference sequence).

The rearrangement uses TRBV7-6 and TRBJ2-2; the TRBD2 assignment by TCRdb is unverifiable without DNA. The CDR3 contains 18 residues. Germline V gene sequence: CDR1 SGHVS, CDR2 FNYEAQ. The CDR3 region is CASSLANPLAGGIGELFF. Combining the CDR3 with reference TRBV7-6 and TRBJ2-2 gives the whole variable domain GAGVSQSPRYKVTKRGQDVALRCDPISGHVSLYWYRQALGQGPEFLTYFNYEAQQDKSGLPNDRFSAERPEGSISTLTIQRTEQRDSAMYRCASSLANPLAGGIGELFFGEGSRLTVL.

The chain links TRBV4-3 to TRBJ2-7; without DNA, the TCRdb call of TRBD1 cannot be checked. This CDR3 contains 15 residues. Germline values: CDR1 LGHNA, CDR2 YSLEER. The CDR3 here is CASSHEGQASYEQYF.

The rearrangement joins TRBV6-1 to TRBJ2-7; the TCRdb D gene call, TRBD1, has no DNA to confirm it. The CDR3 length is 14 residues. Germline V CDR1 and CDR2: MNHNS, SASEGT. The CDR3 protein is CASTHPDRPYEQYF.

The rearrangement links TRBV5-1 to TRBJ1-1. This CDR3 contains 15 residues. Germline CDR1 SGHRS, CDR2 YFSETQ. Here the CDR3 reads CASSFNGQMNTEAFF.

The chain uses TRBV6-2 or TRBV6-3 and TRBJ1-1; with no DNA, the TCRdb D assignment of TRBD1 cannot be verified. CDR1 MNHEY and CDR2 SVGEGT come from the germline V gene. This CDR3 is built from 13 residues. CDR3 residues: CASSSQDNTEAFF.